One sample yielded the 16 T cell receptor beta chains listed below, sequenced in a study of T cell repertoires in aging, cancer and after chemotherapy. Peripheral blood genomic DNA, not sorted cells or RNA, was the template. TRB rearrangements spanning V, D and J were amplified using mixed TRB-A/B primers. TCRdb re-analysed the multiplex PCR reads in MiXCR, keeping a single row per CDR3 protein. Here the sample spans 1,000 or so distinct CDR3 sequences, 25% to 30% being singletons. The material sequenced was blood. The origin of the receptors is a human donor with a blood cancer.

This clonotype was observed a handful of times. The gene calls are TRBV7-6 and TRBJ1-6, with 11 bases fitting TRBD1. Trimming took 0 bases from V and 10 from J; bases not matched to a gene: 11. This CDR3 is built from 18 residues. Germline V lookup: CDR1 SGHVS, CDR2 FNYEAQ. CDR3 loop: CASSLARTGGVSGSPLHF. The CDR3 DNA reads as TGTGCCAGCAGCTTAGCCCGGACAGGGGGCGTATCGGGGTCACCCCTCCACTTT.

This clonotype is medium-sized within its sample. This chain joins TRBV6-5 and TRBJ2-5; weak D call: TRBD2 (5 bases). Trimming removed 7 bases at V and 5 bases at J, with 14 bases between. CDR1 is MNHEY, CDR2 SVGAGI, per germline. The CDR3 is made up of 13 amino acids. This CDR3 reads CASNLPGSETQYF. Here the CDR3 DNA reads TGTGCCAGCAATCTGCCGGGGTCCGAGACCCAGTACTTC.

This sequence joins TRBV5-6 and TRBJ2-5, with a possible D match to TRBD1 (5 bases). There are 15 residues in the CDR3. From germline, CDR1 is SGHDT and CDR2 YYEEEE. Trimming took off 0 bases at V and 4 bases at J, with 13 bases between the two ends. The CDR3 protein is CASSLEAGMGETQYF. The CDR3 DNA reads as TGTGCCAGCAGCTTGGAAGCAGGGATGGGAGAGACCCAGTACTTC.

This clonotype was observed a handful of times. The CDR3 DNA reads TGTGCCAGCAGGCCCTCGGGAGACACTGAAGCTTTCTTT. As protein: CASRPSGDTEAFF. The chain uses TRBV6-1 and TRBJ1-1; the D is unclear. V was clipped by 6 bases and J by 3 bases, with 11 bases between them. The CDR3 is 13 amino acids. In germline, CDR1 is MNHNS, CDR2 SASEGT.

The CDR3 DNA reads TGTGCCAGCAGGCAGAGGACCGGCAGCTCCTATAATTCACCCCTCCACTTT. Protein: CASRQRTGSSYNSPLHF. The V gene is TRBV12-3 or TRBV12-4, the J gene TRBJ1-6; no clear D. With 6 bases removed from V and 0 bases from J, the gap between germline ends came to 15 bases. The CDR3 consists of 17 residues.

This clonotype is medium-sized in the sample. In DNA, the CDR3 is TGTGCCAGCGGACATCTTGAAGCTTTCTTT. Protein sequence: CASGHLEAFF. This rearrangement joins TRBV19 to TRBJ1-1, with D possibly being TRBD1 (5 bases). Trimming left V 9 bases short and J 7 bases short, with 9 bases between. This CDR3 region has 10 residues. The germline CDR1 and CDR2 sequences are LNHDA and SQIVND (reference sequence).

In its sample, this clonotype was seen a few times. The chain couples TRBV7-9 to TRBJ2-1; TRBD2 matches 11 bases. Germline CDR1 is SEHNR and CDR2 is FQNEAQ (reference sequence). The CDR3 spans 15 residues. With 5 bases clipped from V and 6 bases from J, the junction kept 6 bases outside the gene matches. This CDR3 reads CASSPGLAVGNEQFF. In DNA, the CDR3 is TGTGCCAGCAGCCCGGGACTAGCGGTAGGCAATGAGCAGTTCTTC. Together with reference TRBV7-9 and TRBJ2-1, the CDR3 gives the full variable domain: DTGVSQNPRHKITKRGQNVTFRCDPISEHNRLYWYRQTLGQGPEFLTYFQNEAQLEKSRLLSDRFSAERPKGSFSTLEIQRTEQGDSAMYLCASSPGLAVGNEQFFGPGTRLTVL.

By frequency in the sample, this clonotype is large (0.1 to 1%). Here the CDR3 reads CASSLEASDEQYF. For the CDR3, the DNA is TGTGCCAGCAGCTTAGAAGCGAGCGACGAGCAGTACTTC. The V and J genes are TRBV11-3 and TRBJ2-7; D gene uncertain. The CDR3 sequence is 13 residues long. Trimming removed 0 bases from V and 5 bases from J, with 8 bases in between. CDR1 is SGHNT and CDR2 is YENEEA in the germline V gene.

The chain links TRBV7-9 to TRBJ2-3; D is perhaps TRBD1 (5 bases). CDR1 SEHNR and CDR2 FQNEAQ come from the germline V gene (reference sequence). The CDR3 runs 17 residues. V lost 5 bases and J 4 bases, leaving 22 bases between the germline ends. CDR3 amino acids: CASSLRVQVYSADTQYF. As DNA, the CDR3 is TGTGCCAGCAGCCTACGGGTACAGGTGTACTCGGCAGATACGCAGTATTTT. Supplemented by reference TRBV7-9 and TRBJ2-3, the full variable domain reads DTGVSQNPRHKITKRGQNVTFRCDPISEHNRLYWYRQTLGQGPEFLTYFQNEAQLEKSRLLSDRFSAERPKGSFSTLEIQRTEQGDSAMYLCASSLRVQVYSADTQYFGPGTRLTVL.

By share, this clonotype ranks as medium-sized. V and J are TRBV10-3 and TRBJ2-7; D is possibly TRBD2 (6 bases). Germline CDR1 reads ENHRY; CDR2 reads SYGVKD. The CDR3 totals 12 residues. Trimming took 4 bases from V and 9 from J, leaving 13 bases between them. The DNA for the CDR3 is TGTGCCATCAGTGTGGGGGGAGCCGGGCAGTACTTC. It translates to CAISVGGAGQYF.

In this sample, this clonotype turned up a few times. This rearrangement joins TRBV24-1 to TRBJ2-2; D is possibly TRBD1 or TRBD2 (6 bases each). The ends were cut back, 5 bases at V and 6 bases at J, with 15 bases in the middle. The CDR3 covers 15 residues. CDR1 KGHDR and CDR2 SFDVKD come from the germline V gene. CDR3 protein: CATSGEGGRSGELFF. The CDR3 DNA follows: TGTGCCACCAGTGGCGAAGGGGGGCGGTCCGGGGAGCTGTTTTTT.

This clonotype is medium-sized (0.01 to 0.1%) within its sample. V and J are TRBV19 and TRBJ2-2; D is unresolved. Germline CDR1 LNHDA, CDR2 SQIVND (reference sequence). Trimming pared 1 base from V and 6 bases from J, leaving 3 bases between. The CDR3 is made up of 12 amino acids. The CDR3 region is CASSIGPGELFF. CDR3 in DNA: TGTGCCAGTAGTATAGGGCCCGGGGAGCTGTTTTTT.

This rearrangement joins TRBV7-2 to TRBJ2-3, with TRBD2 as a possible D gene (7 bases). Germline loops: CDR1 SGHTA, CDR2 FQGNSA. V shed 8 bases and J shed 4 bases, with 16 bases lying between them. CDR3 length: 14 amino acids. The CDR3 coding sequence is TGTGCCAGCCGTAGTGGGAGGGGGGCAGATACGCAGTATTTT. Its protein product is CASRSGRGADTQYF.

The CDR3 DNA reads TGTGCCAGCAGCTTAGAGCCGGCGGTGAGCTCCTACGAGCAGTACTTC. Residues: CASSLEPAVSSYEQYF. The chain has TRBV11-3 and TRBJ2-7; D ambiguous. The CDR3 has 16 amino acids. Germline-derived CDR1 and CDR2 are SGHNT and YENEEA. V was shortened by 0 bases and J by 0 bases, with 12 bases between the two germline ends.

This clonotype was detected only a few times. V usage is TRBV6-1 and J usage is TRBJ1-5, with 7 bases identical to TRBD1. The CDR3 has 15 amino acids. Germline CDR1 MNHNS, CDR2 SASEGT. V was pared by 0 bases and J by 4 bases, with 3 bases of the junction left unmatched. The chain's CDR3 is CASSEAGQQNQPQHF. CDR3 DNA: TGTGCCAGCAGTGAAGCGGGACAGCAAAATCAGCCCCAGCATTTT.

As for this clonotype: One end of the junction does not line up with germline, which may come from a read error. The chain carries TRBV6-5 and TRBJ2-7, with TRBD1 identical over 9 bases. CDR1 is MNHEY, CDR2 SVGAGI, per germline. The CDR3 length is 14 residues. The chain's CDR3 is CATSQNRGPNEQYF. CDR3 DNA sequence: TGTGCCACCAGTCAGAACAGGGGGCCGAACGAGCAGTACTTC.